Below are 17 T cell receptor beta chains sequenced from a single sample in a study of T cell repertoires in cytomegalovirus infection. TCRdb re-analysed the reads in MiXCR, keeping a single row per CDR3 protein. This table has around 710,000 distinct CDR3 sequences, about 29% appearing once. Their recognized antigens are unknown. The specimen was cultured CD8+ T cells from PBMCs, collected from culture after CMV antigen stimulation. The receptors shown here come from a human donor in good health (CMV status not recorded). Some clones in this sample may be carry-over from other donors' samples.

This clonotype was seen repeatedly, ten times or more. The chain carries TRBV7-8 and TRBJ1-1, with a tentative D call TRBD1 (5 bases). The V end lost 5 bases, the J end lost 9 bases, and 25 bases lay between the germline ends. The CDR3 has 16 amino acids. CDR1 and CDR2 from the germline V gene are SGHVS and FQNEAQ. CDR3 region: CASSPRDEIEELQAFF. The CDR3 nucleotides are TGTGCCAGCAGCCCTAGGGACGAGATTGAAGAATTACAAGCTTTCTTT.

This clonotype was picked up a small number of times. V usage is TRBV4-1 and J usage is TRBJ2-3; 11 nucleotides match TRBD1. V lost 0 bases, J lost 6 bases, and 8 bases stayed unmatched. The CDR3 has 17 residues. Germline loops: CDR1 MGHRA, CDR2 YSYEKL. The CDR3 region has the DNA TGCGCCAGCAGCCAAGATTGGACAGGGGGCGCAACGGATACGCAGTATTTT. Amino acids: CASSQDWTGGATDTQYF.

This clonotype was seen only a few times. The DNA of the CDR3 is TGTGCCAGCAGCCAAAGGGACAGGGGTTCTTACAATGAGCAGTTCTTC. Protein: CASSQRDRGSYNEQFF. The chain has TRBV11-3 and TRBJ2-1; 10 positions agree with TRBD1. V lost 5 bases and J lost 4; bases outside the gene matches: 8. The germline V gene encodes CDR1 SGHNT and CDR2 YENEEA. CDR3 size: 16 residues.

The chain is built from TRBV12-3 or TRBV12-4 and TRBJ2-1; no clear D. This CDR3 contains 16 residues. V was pared by 2 bases and J by 2 bases, with 13 bases between. This CDR3 is CASSLLVPTAYNEQFF. The CDR3 DNA follows: TGTGCCAGCAGTTTACTCGTGCCAACGGCCTACAATGAGCAGTTCTTC.

The chain carries TRBV20-1 and TRBJ2-2; 7 bases agree with TRBD2. The CDR3 totals 15 residues. The V gene's germline CDR1 is DFQATT and CDR2 SNEGSKA (reference sequence). Trimming cost V 1 base and J 4 bases; bases outside gene matches: 6. The CDR3 loop is CSARVSGGSTGELFF. CDR3 coding DNA: TGCAGTGCTAGAGTATCGGGGGGAAGCACCGGGGAGCTGTTTTTT.

The CDR3 loop is CASSYGTGFYGYTF. DNA for the CDR3: TGTGCCAGCAGTTATGGGACAGGGTTCTATGGCTACACCTTC. The V and J genes are TRBV6-6 and TRBJ1-2; 9 bases are shared with TRBD1. The CDR3 consists of 14 residues. J lost 4 bases, V lost 3 bases, and 3 bases had no gene match. Looked up from germline, CDR1 is MNHNY and CDR2 is SVGAGI (reference sequence).

The DNA for the CDR3 is TGTGCCAGCAGTTTATGGGGACAGATGAACACTGAAGCTTTCTTT. Its translation is CASSLWGQMNTEAFF. The V gene is TRBV27, the J gene TRBJ1-1; TRBD1 matches at 7 bases. The germline gives CDR1 MNHEY, CDR2 SMNVEV (reference sequence). V was pared by 1 base and J by 0 bases, with 2 bases of the junction left unmatched. The CDR3 spans 15 residues.

This clonotype has just a few counts. The chain employs TRBV20-1 and TRBJ2-1, with TRBD2 matching 8 bases. The V gene's germline CDR1 is DFQATT and CDR2 SNEGSKA (reference sequence). The ends lost 0 bases at V and 2 bases at J; junction bases unmatched: 9. The CDR3 length is 17 residues. As DNA, the CDR3 is TGCAGTGCTAGAGACTTTCAACGGGGGGGAACCTACAATGAGCAGTTCTTC. Its protein product is CSARDFQRGGTYNEQFF.

The V call is TRBV20-1, the J call TRBJ1-6; a weak D match, TRBD1 (5 bases). V lost 0 bases to trimming and J lost 6 bases, with 12 bases between them. The CDR3 covers 15 residues. Germline assignment: CDR1 DFQATT and CDR2 SNEGSKA (reference sequence). CDR3 in DNA: TGCAGTGCTAGAGATCGCCAGGGTGGTAATTCACCCCTCCACTTT. Its translation: CSARDRQGGNSPLHF.

The chain joins TRBV11-2 to TRBJ2-5; 7 bases fit TRBD2. V shed 2 bases and J 5 bases; nucleotides not matched to a gene: 8. The CDR3 totals 15 residues. Germline CDR1 and CDR2: SGHAT and FQNNGV. The CDR3 spells CASSLKWEGFETQYF. CDR3 sequence (DNA): TGTGCCAGCAGCTTAAAGTGGGAGGGGTTTGAGACCCAGTACTTC. The full variable domain, in which reference TRBV11-2 and TRBJ2-5 provide the parts outside the CDR3, is EAGVAQSPRYKIIEKRQSVAFWCNPISGHATLYWYQQILGQGPKLLIQFQNNGVVDDSQLPKDRFSAERLKGVDSTLKIQPAKLEDSAVYLCASSLKWEGFETQYFGPGTRLLVL.

This rearrangement joins TRBV6-2 or TRBV6-3 to TRBJ2-7, with 10 bases fitting TRBD2. Germline V CDR1 and CDR2: MNHEY, SVGEGT. V shed 10 bases and J 2 bases; nucleotides not matched to a gene: 11. The CDR3 length is 15 residues. The CDR3 sequence: CATFPLAGEPYEQYV. The CDR3 DNA reads as TGTGCCACCTTCCCTCTAGCGGGGGAGCCCTACGAGCAGTACGTC.

With respect to this clonotype: A much more abundant neighbour one base away suggests this may be a read error. This likely comes from a read error, as the CDR3 has no conserved phenylalanine or tryptophan at its end. V usage is TRBV6-8 and J usage is TRBJ1-5; D not resolved. This CDR3 region has 15 residues. Between the trimmed V and J ends, which lost 5 bases and 1 base, there was a span of 12 bases. Germline CDR1 reads MNHGY; CDR2 reads SAAAGT. The CDR3 nucleotides are TGTGCCAGCAGTGGAGACCTAGGCAGCAATCAGCCCCAGCATTAT. Encoded protein: CASSGDLGSNQPQHY.

This clonotype occurred many times. V and J are TRBV7-2 and TRBJ1-5, with D maybe TRBD1 (6 bases). This CDR3 region has 13 residues. Germline V gene lookup returns CDR1 SGHTA and CDR2 FQGNSA. The V gene lost 6 bases and the J gene lost 6 bases, with 12 bases spanning the gap. The DNA for the CDR3 is TGTGCCAGCAGTCCGGACAGCCCTCAGCCCCAGCATTTT. Its protein product is CASSPDSPQPQHF.

CDR3 sequence (DNA): TGTGCCAGCCGGGACAGGGGTCCCTCAAACGGACCTGGCTACACCTTC. Translation: CASRDRGPSNGPGYTF. The J gene is TRBJ1-2, the V gene TRBV19; 10 positions match TRBD1. The V gene end was trimmed by 9 bases and the J gene end by 7 bases; junction bases not matched to a gene: 17. Germline V lookup: CDR1 LNHDA, CDR2 SQIVND (reference sequence). This CDR3 spans 16 amino acids.

V usage is TRBV2 and J usage is TRBJ1-4; D gene unclear. The CDR3 consists of 13 residues. CDR1 and CDR2 (germline): SNHLY, FYNNEI. V was pared by 4 bases and J by 5 bases, with 8 bases between. The CDR3 reads CASSGDQNEKLFF. The CDR3, as DNA: TGTGCCAGCAGTGGTGACCAAAATGAAAAACTGTTTTTT.

This clonotype has just one count. Its ends do not fully match the called genes, so a read error is possible. The chain combines TRBV12-3 or TRBV12-4 with TRBJ2-5, with 7 nucleotides matching TRBD2. The CDR3 extends over 12 amino acids. CDR3 in amino acids: CASSSGGGFLVF. DNA for the CDR3: TGTGCCAGCAGTTCTGGGGGGGGGTTTCTGGTCTTC.

J is TRBJ2-7 and V is TRBV11-2, with 8 bases identical to TRBD2. V gave up 4 bases and J gave up 3 bases; unmatched junction bases: 5. The CDR3 consists of 14 residues. Germline CDR1 and CDR2: SGHAT and FQNNGV. In DNA, the CDR3 is TGTGCCAGCAGCTCCCCGGGACTAGGCTACGAGCAGTACGTC. It specifies CASSSPGLGYEQYV.